These T cell receptor beta chains were read from a single sample in a study of beta chain features in type 1 diabetes. Clones were read by immunoSEQ multiplex PCR, and TCRdb kept only the in-frame ones, dropping some. This sample has under 500,000 clones, with 30% found just once. Sequenced sample: naive CD4+ T cells from blood. The receptors stem from a man aged 18-30 years in good health. The conserved cysteine and the conserved F or W are not part of the CDR3 here. Fields, in order: V gene, clone size, J gene, CDR3 protein. Size values are once, few and many counts, or a class for expanded clones, and some rows have none.

V gene: TRBV11-2; clone size: .; J gene: TRBJ1-2; CDR3 protein: ASSPSQGRYGYT
V gene: TRBV2; clone size: few; J gene: TRBJ2-7; CDR3 protein: ASRGTGHEQY
V gene: TRBV19; clone size: few; J gene: TRBJ2-2; CDR3 protein: ATHRGPARRELF
V gene: TRBV2; clone size: .; J gene: TRBJ2-1; CDR3 protein: ASVWDRGREQF
V gene: TRBV2; clone size: few; J gene: TRBJ2-1; CDR3 protein: ASRDYSSYNEQF
V gene: TRBV5-6; clone size: .; J gene: TRBJ2-1; CDR3 protein: ASSLVGWNEQF
V gene: TRBV7-9; clone size: .; J gene: TRBJ2-5; CDR3 protein: ASSLQQDQETQY
V gene: TRBV30; clone size: .; J gene: TRBJ2-7; CDR3 protein: AWSGGRAPDEQY
V gene: TRBV29-1; clone size: .; J gene: TRBJ2-3; CDR3 protein: SVERDSTDTQY
V gene: TRBV28; clone size: .; J gene: TRBJ2-4; CDR3 protein: ASSLGQWNIQY
V gene: TRBV30; clone size: .; J gene: TRBJ1-1; CDR3 protein: ACKVVEAF
V gene: TRBV10-3; clone size: few; J gene: TRBJ2-1; CDR3 protein: AISERTDRLNDEQF
V gene: TRBV5-1; clone size: .; J gene: TRBJ2-5; CDR3 protein: ASSPGQNLQETQY
V gene: TRBV5-1; clone size: few; J gene: TRBJ2-3; CDR3 protein: ASSATSARTDTQY
V gene: TRBV9; clone size: .; J gene: TRBJ2-3; CDR3 protein: ASSVTGLPTDTQY
V gene: TRBV5-1; clone size: .; J gene: TRBJ2-3; CDR3 protein: ASSLGTRKGDTQY
V gene: TRBV5-1; clone size: few; J gene: TRBJ2-1; CDR3 protein: ASSLTGLPYNEQF
V gene: TRBV5-1; clone size: .; J gene: TRBJ2-3; CDR3 protein: ASSFRRADTQY
V gene: TRBV30; clone size: .; J gene: TRBJ2-5; CDR3 protein: AWSNGGSQETQY
V gene: TRBV19; clone size: .; J gene: TRBJ1-2; CDR3 protein: ASTRTAATNYGYT
V gene: TRBV15; clone size: .; J gene: TRBJ2-6; CDR3 protein: ATSTSRSSGANVLT
V gene: TRBV29-1; clone size: .; J gene: TRBJ2-7; CDR3 protein: SVESYYEQY
V gene: TRBV4-3; clone size: .; J gene: TRBJ2-2; CDR3 protein: ASSGVKDTGELF
V gene: TRBV28; clone size: few; J gene: TRBJ1-1; CDR3 protein: ASTGGLETEAF
V gene: TRBV30; clone size: few; J gene: TRBJ1-1; CDR3 protein: AWSLTRQGSGAF
V gene: TRBV30; clone size: few; J gene: TRBJ2-4; CDR3 protein: AWSARDRARGIQY